What follows are 2 T cell receptor beta chains derived from one specimen sequenced in a study of early T cells in non-severe SARS-CoV-2 infection. TCRdb recomputed calls from the 5' RACE reads with MiXCR, one row per CDR3 protein. The sample yields about 61,000 distinct CDR3 sequences, 12% seen once. The sample here was whole blood, taken at baseline. The receptors were gathered from an adult who was a healthcare worker with PCR-confirmed SARS-CoV-2 infection or an uninfected control (not recorded which). The donor label of this sample is uncertain.

This clonotype has at least ten counts. The genes are TRBV29-1 and TRBJ2-3; TRBD1 matches 9 bases. V gave up 7 bases and J gave up 0 bases; unmatched junction bases: 8. Germline V gives CDR1 SQVTM, CDR2 ANQGSEA. This CDR3 region has 15 residues. This chain's CDR3 is CSAVRTGASTDTQYF. CDR3 DNA sequence: TGCAGCGCAGTCCGGACAGGGGCCAGCACAGATACGCAGTATTTT.

V usage is TRBV6-5 and J usage is TRBJ1-2; 7 bases agree with TRBD1. Germline V gives CDR1 MNHEY, CDR2 SVGAGI. V dropped 0 bases and J dropped 4; count of bases not matched to a gene: 11. The CDR3 contains 17 residues. The CDR3 region has the DNA TGTGCCAGCAGTTACTCGACGTCGGCAGGGGGGGCCTATGGCTACACCTTC. The encoded protein is CASSYSTSAGGAYGYTF.